This section outlines one TCR beta chain sequence together with its context. The target antigen is unknown. This sample is part of a study of cytotoxic CD8 clonotypes in ibrutinib-treated CLL. Across the whole study: Patient counts were some 11 relapsed/refractory, roughly 15 treatment-naive and about 18 IGHV unmutated. Study-level results: At ibrutinib response, clonality increased, and at progression it declined back toward baseline.

T cells were sequenced at a targeted depth of 1 in 200,000 to 1 in 1 million. Produced via immunoSEQ multiplex PCR; TCRdb's table is partial and in-frame only. The sample carries under 200,000 clones, about four fifths recorded once. The CDR3 length is 14 residues. Germline V gene sequence: CDR1 SGHDT, CDR2 YYEEEE. Trimming pared 0 bases from V and 6 bases from J, leaving 10 bases between. Genomic DNA for TCR beta libraries, 1.5 to 2 micrograms, came from cryopreserved PBMCs. This TCR came from a human donor with chronic lymphocytic leukemia. This chain joins TRBV5-6 and TRBJ1-5; a possible D gene is TRBD1 (6 bases). Specimen: PBMCs, collected after 24 months of ibrutinib treatment. CDR3 coding DNA: TGTGCCAGCAGCTTGGCGCAGGGGTCTCAGCCCCAGCATTTT. Amino acid sequence: CASSLAQGSQPQHF.